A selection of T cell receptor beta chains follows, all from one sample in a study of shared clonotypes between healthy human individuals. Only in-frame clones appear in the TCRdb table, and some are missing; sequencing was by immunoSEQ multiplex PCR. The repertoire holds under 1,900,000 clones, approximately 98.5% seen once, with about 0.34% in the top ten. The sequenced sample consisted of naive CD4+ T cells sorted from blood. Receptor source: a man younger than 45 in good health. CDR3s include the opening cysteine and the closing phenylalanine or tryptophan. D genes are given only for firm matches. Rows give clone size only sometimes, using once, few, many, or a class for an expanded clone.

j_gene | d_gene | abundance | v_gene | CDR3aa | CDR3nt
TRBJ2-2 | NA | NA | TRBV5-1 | CASSLGRVTGELFF | TGCGCCAGCAGCTTGGGTAGAGTCACCGGGGAGCTGTTTTTT
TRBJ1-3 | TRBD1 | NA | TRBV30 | CAWSRTGSGNTIYF | TGTGCCTGGAGTAGGACAGGGTCCGGAAACACCATATATTTT
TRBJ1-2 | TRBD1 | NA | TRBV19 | CASNTGTGESYGYTF | TGTGCCAGTAACACCGGGACAGGGGAGAGCTATGGCTACACCTTC
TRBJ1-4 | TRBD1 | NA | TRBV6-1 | CASSEGTAGTGVTF | TGTGCCAGCAGTGAAGGAACGGCCGGGACAGGGGTGACCTTT
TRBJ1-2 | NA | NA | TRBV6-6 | CASSPQETYGYTF | TGTGCCAGCAGCCCACAGGAGACCTATGGCTACACCTTC
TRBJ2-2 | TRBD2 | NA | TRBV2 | CASSERVAGGTANTGELFF | TGTGCCAGCAGTGAACGGGTAGCGGGAGGGACCGCGAACACCGGGGAGCTGTTTTTT
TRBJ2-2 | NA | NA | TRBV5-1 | CASSLAGGATGELFF | TGCGCCAGCAGCTTGGCTGGGGGAGCCACCGGGGAGCTGTTTTTT
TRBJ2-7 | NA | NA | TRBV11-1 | CASSLMDGPYEQYF | TGTGCCAGCAGCCTAATGGACGGTCCCTACGAGCAGTACTTC
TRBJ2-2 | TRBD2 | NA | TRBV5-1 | CASSGLSGSTGELFF | TGCGCCAGCAGCGGCTTGAGCGGGAGCACCGGGGAGCTGTTTTTT
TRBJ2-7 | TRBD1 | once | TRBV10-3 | CAIRGTGAYEQYF | TGTGCCATCAGGGGGACAGGGGCCTACGAGCAGTACTTC
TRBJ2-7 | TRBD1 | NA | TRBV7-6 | CASSLGIEAPGQGHYEQYF | TGTGCCAGCAGCTTAGGGATAGAGGCGCCGGGACAGGGACACTACGAGCAGTACTTC
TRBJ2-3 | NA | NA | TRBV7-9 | CASSPWILPTQYF | TGTGCCAGCAGCCCCTGGATCCTACCGACGCAGTATTTT
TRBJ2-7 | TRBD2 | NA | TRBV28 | CASSLIAGVGTYEQYF | TGTGCCAGCAGTCTTATAGCGGGAGTGGGAACCTACGAGCAGTACTTC
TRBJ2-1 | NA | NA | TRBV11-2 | CASRKKNGAVLYNEQFF | TGTGCCAGCAGGAAAAAAAATGGGGCAGTACTCTACAATGAGCAGTTCTTC
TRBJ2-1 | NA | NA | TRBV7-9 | CASIDSGSYNEQFF | TGTGCCAGCATAGACAGCGGCTCCTACAATGAGCAGTTCTTC
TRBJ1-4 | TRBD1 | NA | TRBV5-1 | CASSSGTGNEKLFF | TGCGCCAGCAGCTCTGGGACAGGGAATGAAAAACTGTTTTTT
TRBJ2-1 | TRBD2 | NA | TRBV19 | CASRMGGRENEQFF | TGTGCCAGTAGGATGGGAGGGCGGGAGAATGAGCAGTTCTTC
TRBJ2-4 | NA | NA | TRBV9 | CASSPQRDTKNIQYF | TGTGCCAGCAGCCCCCAGCGGGACACCAAAAACATTCAGTACTTC
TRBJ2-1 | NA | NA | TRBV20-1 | CSARVYNEQFF | TGCAGTGCTAGGGTGTACAATGAGCAGTTCTTC
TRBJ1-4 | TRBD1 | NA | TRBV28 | CASSAGTDEKLFF | TGTGCCAGCAGCGCCGGGACAGATGAAAAACTGTTTTTT
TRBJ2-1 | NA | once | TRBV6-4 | CASSEGPYNEQFF | TGTGCCAGCAGTGAGGGGCCCTACAATGAGCAGTTCTTC
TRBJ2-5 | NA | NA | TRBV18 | CASSSREETQYF | TGTGCCAGCTCATCCAGGGAAGAGACCCAGTACTTC
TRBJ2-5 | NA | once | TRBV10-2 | CASSDAGLQETQYF | TGCGCCAGCAGTGATGCCGGGCTCCAAGAGACCCAGTACTTC
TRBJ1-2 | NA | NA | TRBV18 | CASSPLETDGYTF | TGTGCCAGCTCACCCCTAGAGACAGACGGCTACACCTTC
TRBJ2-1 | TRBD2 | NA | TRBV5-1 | CASSLPGLAGGPGYNEQFF | TGCGCCAGCAGCTTGCCGGGACTAGCGGGAGGGCCGGGATACAATGAGCAGTTCTTC
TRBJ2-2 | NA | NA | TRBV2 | CASSELQSTGELFF | TGTGCCAGCAGTGAATTACAGAGCACCGGGGAGCTGTTTTTT
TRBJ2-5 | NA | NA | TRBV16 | CASSQRSETQYF | TGTGCCAGCAGCCAACGGTCAGAGACCCAGTACTTC
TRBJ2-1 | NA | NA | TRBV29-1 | CSVDPQLEQFF | TGCAGCGTTGATCCCCAGCTTGAGCAGTTCTTC
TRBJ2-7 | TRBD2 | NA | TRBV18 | CASSRSSSGSYEQYF | TGTGCCAGCTCACGGTCGTCTAGCGGCTCCTACGAGCAGTACTTC
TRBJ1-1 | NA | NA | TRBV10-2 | CASHQGHSNTEAFF | TGCGCCAGCCACCAGGGGCATTCGAACACTGAAGCTTTCTTT
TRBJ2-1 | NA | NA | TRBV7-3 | CASSLLGQTNEQFF | TGTGCCAGCAGCCTACTAGGACAGACAAATGAGCAGTTCTTC